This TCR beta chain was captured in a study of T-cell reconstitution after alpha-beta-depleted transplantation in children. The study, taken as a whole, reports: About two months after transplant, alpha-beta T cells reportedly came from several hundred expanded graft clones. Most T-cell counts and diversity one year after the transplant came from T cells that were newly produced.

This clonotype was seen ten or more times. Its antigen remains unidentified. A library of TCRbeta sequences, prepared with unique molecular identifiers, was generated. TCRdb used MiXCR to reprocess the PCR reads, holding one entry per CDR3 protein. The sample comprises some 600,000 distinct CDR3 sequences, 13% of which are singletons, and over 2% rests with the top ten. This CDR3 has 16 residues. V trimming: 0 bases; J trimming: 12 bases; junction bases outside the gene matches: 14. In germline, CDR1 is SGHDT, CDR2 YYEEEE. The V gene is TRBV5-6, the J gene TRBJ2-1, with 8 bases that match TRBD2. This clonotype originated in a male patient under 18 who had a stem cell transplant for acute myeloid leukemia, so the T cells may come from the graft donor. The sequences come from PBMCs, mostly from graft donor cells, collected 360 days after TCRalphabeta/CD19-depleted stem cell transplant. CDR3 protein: CASSLGGLEVGSGQFF. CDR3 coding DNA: TGTGCCAGCAGCTTGGGGGGACTAGAGGTTGGTTCGGGGCAGTTCTTC.